This TCR beta chain was documented in a study of blood T cell repertoires in COVID-19. The CDR3 extends over 17 amino acids. Looked up from germline, CDR1 is MDHEN and CDR2 is SYDVKM. V lost 5 bases, J lost 8 bases, and 25 bases lay in between. The method was immunoSEQ multiplex PCR; TCRdb's version includes in-frame clones alone and lacks a portion of them. This repertoire shows some 300,000 clones, under 90% found once; its top ten account for roughly 10%. The chain carries TRBV28 and TRBJ2-1, with no clear D. The TCR comes from a woman aged 30 to 39 who had recovered from COVID-19. Specimen: PBMCs or T cells enriched from blood (not recorded which). CDR3 in amino acids: CASSTVPGNRFGDEQFF. The CDR3 DNA reads as TGTGCCAGCAGTACCGTACCAGGTAATCGTTTCGGCGATGAGCAGTTCTTC.